This entry describes one T cell receptor beta chain. Antigen: not known. All patients relapsed after autologous stem cell transplantation, and brentuximab vedotin exposure varied. Under best response, outcomes were complete response, partial response or progressive disease. Clones were sequenced by immunoSEQ multiplex PCR, and TCRdb holds only the in-frame ones, with some missing. The data contain tens of thousands of clones, 85% to 95% of them singletons. The source of the sample is a study of PD-1 blockade in classical Hodgkin lymphoma. The germline CDR1 and CDR2 sequences are SEHNR and FQNEAQ (reference sequence). The CDR3 sequence is 19 residues long. V lost 5 bases to trimming and J lost 0 bases; unmatched junction nucleotides: 16. Findings of the study overall: When set against healthy donors, newly diagnosed patients were reported to show lower baseline TCR diversity. Patients who initiated nivolumab within 1 year of ASCT were excluded. Newly diagnosed patients had diversity similar to the baseline diversity of complete responders.

The V gene is TRBV7-9, the J gene TRBJ2-1; TRBD2 matches at 7 bases. The material was peripheral blood mononuclear cells (PBMCs), obtained at baseline. This TCR derives from a human donor with classical Hodgkin lymphoma. The CDR3 DNA reads TGTGCCAGCAGCCCCTGGGAGGGGCAGGGAACGAGCTCCTACAATGAGCAGTTCTTC. This translates into CASSPWEGQGTSSYNEQFF.